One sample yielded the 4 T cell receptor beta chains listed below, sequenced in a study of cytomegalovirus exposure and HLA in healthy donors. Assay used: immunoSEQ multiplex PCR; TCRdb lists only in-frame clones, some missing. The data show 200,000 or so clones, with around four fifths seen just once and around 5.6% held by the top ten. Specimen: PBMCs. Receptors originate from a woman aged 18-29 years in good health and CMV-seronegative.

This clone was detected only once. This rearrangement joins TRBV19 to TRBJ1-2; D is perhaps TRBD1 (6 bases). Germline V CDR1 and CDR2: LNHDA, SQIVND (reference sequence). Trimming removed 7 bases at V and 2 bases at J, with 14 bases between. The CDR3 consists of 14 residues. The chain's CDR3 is CASTQGQTNYGYTF. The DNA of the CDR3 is TGTGCCAGTACCCAAGGACAGACCAACTATGGCTACACCTTC. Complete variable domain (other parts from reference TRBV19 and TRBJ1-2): DGGITQSPKYLFRKEGQNVTLSCEQNLNHDAMYWYRQDPGQGLRLIYYSQIVNDFQKGDIAEGYSVSREKKESFPLTVTSAQKNPTAFYLCASTQGQTNYGYTFGSGTRLTVV.

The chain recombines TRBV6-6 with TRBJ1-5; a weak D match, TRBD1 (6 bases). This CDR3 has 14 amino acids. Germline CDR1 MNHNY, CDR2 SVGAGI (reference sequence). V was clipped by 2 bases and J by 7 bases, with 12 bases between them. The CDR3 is CASSYGQIGQPQHF. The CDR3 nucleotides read TGTGCCAGCAGTTACGGACAGATCGGGCAGCCCCAGCATTTT.

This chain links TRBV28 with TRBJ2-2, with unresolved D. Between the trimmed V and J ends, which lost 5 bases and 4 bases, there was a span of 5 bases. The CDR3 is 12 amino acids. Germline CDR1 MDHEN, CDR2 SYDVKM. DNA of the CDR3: TGTGCCAGCAGTAAACCCACCGGGGAGCTGTTTTTT. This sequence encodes CASSKPTGELFF.

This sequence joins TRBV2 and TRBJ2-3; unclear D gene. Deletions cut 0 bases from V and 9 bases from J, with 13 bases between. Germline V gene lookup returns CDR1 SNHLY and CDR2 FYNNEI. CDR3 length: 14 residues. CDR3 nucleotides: TGTGCCAGCAGTGAAGCATTGGCAGGCCGAACGCAGTATTTT. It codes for CASSEALAGRTQYF.